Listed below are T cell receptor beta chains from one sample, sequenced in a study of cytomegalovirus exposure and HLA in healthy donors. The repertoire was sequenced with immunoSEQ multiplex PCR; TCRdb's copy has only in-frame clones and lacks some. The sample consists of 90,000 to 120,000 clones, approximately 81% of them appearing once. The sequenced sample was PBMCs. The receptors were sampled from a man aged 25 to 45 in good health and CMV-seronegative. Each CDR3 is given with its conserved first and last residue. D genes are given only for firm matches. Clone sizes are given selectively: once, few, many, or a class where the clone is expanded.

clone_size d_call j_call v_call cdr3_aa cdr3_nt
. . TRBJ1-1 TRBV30 CAWSVSAGEAFF TGTGCCTGGAGTGTATCTGCAGGAGAAGCTTTCTTT
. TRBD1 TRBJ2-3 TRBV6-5 CASRRTGATDTQYF TGTGCCAGCAGAAGGACAGGGGCCACAGATACGCAGTATTTT
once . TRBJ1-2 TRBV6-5 CASSYSVSGSYGYTF TGTGCCAGCAGTTACTCGGTGTCGGGTTCCTATGGCTACACCTTC
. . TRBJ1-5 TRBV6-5 CASSYDRNNQPQHF TGTGCCAGCAGTTACGACAGGAACAATCAGCCCCAGCATTTT
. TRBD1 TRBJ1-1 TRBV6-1 CASSPDRAGRAFF TGTGCCAGCAGTCCGGACAGGGCGGGCAGGGCTTTCTTT
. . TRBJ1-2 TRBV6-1 CASSTGISFF TGTGCCAGCAGTACAGGAATCAGCTTTTTC
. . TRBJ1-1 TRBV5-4 CASSLLGNTEAFF TGTGCCAGCAGCTTGCTCGGGAACACTGAAGCTTTCTTT
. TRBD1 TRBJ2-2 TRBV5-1 CASSWGQGTGELFF TGCGCCAGCAGCTGGGGACAGGGAACCGGGGAGCTGTTTTTT
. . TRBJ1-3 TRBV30 CAWSGTALSGNTIYF TGTGCCTGGAGTGGGACAGCTTTGTCTGGAAACACCATATATTTT
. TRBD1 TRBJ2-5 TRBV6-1 CASRYNRGDQETQYF TGTGCCAGCAGATATAACAGGGGGGACCAAGAGACCCAGTACTTC
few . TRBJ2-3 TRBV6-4 CASSDSEADSTDTQYF TGTGCCAGCAGTGACAGTGAGGCGGATAGCACAGATACGCAGTATTTT
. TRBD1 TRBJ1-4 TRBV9 CASSVGTGGLEKLFF TGTGCCAGCAGCGTAGGGACAGGGGGCCTTGAAAAACTGTTTTTT
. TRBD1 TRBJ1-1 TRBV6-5 CASSSPGQGAEAFF TGTGCCAGCAGTTCCCCGGGACAGGGGGCTGAAGCTTTCTTT
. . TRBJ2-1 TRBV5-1 CASSLGGVYNEQFF TGCGCCAGCAGCTTGGGTGGAGTTTACAATGAGCAGTTCTTC
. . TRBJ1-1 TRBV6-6 CASSIYRTEAFF TGTGCCAGCAGCATCTACAGGACTGAAGCTTTCTTT
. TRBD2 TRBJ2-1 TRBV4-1 CASSQRRGGPIYYNEQFF TGCGCCAGCAGCCAACGGCGGGGGGGCCCCATTTATTACAATGAGCAGTTCTTC
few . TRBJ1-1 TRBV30 CAWRSSRTEAFF TGTGCCTGGAGATCTAGCCGGACTGAAGCTTTCTTT
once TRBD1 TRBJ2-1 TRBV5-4 CASSLGQGRSYNEQFF TGTGCCAGCAGCTTGGGACAGGGCCGCTCCTACAATGAGCAGTTCTTC
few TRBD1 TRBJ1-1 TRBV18 CASSPSLTGGLEAFF TGTGCCAGCTCACCTTCCCTGACAGGGGGCCTTGAAGCTTTCTTT
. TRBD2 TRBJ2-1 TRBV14 CASSKTRGVSGNEQFF TGTGCCAGCAGCAAGACCCGGGGGGTTTCGGGCAATGAGCAGTTCTTC
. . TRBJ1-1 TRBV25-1 CASSKTLGGTEAFF TGTGCCAGCAGTAAAACTTTGGGGGGCACTGAAGCTTTCTTT
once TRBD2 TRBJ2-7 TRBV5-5 CASSPRLALTYYEQYF TGTGCCAGCAGCCCGAGACTAGCTCTCACCTACTACGAGCAGTACTTC
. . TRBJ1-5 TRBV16 CASSRGQYSNQPQHF TGTGCCAGCAGCCGCGGACAGTATAGCAATCAGCCCCAGCATTTT
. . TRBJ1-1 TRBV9 CASSTLQGSEAFF TGTGCCAGCAGCACTCTCCAGGGATCTGAAGCTTTCTTT
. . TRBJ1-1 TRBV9 CASSTGRGGFAEAFF TGTGCCAGCAGCACCGGAAGGGGGGGATTTGCTGAAGCTTTCTTT
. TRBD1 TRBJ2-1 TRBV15 CATSSPRDRAFNEQFF TGTGCCACCAGCAGCCCCCGGGACAGGGCATTCAATGAGCAGTTCTTC
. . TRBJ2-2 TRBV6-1 CASSPLGGTGELFF TGTGCCAGCAGTCCCTTGGGGGGCACCGGGGAGCTGTTTTTT
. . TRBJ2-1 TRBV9 CASSAGGTRENEQFF TGTGCCAGCAGCGCCGGCGGGACTCGTGAGAATGAGCAGTTCTTC
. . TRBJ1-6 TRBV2 CASSDPPGNSPLHF TGTGCCAGCAGTGACCCGCCAGGGAATTCACCCCTCCACTTT
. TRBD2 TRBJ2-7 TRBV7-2 CASSPTVAMAGGYEQYF TGTGCCAGCAGCCCTACCGTAGCAATGGCGGGGGGTTACGAGCAGTACTTC
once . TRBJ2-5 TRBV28 CATISVRAQETQYF TGTGCCACTATTAGCGTAAGGGCCCAAGAGACCCAGTACTTC
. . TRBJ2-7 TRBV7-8 CASSENYEQYF TGTGCCAGCAGTGAGAACTACGAGCAGTACTTC
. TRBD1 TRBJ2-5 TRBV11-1 CASSLGDRGMAQYF TGTGCCAGCAGCTTAGGGGACAGGGGAATGGCCCAGTACTTC
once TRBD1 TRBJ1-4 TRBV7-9 CASSPGTGGEKLFF TGTGCCAGCTCACCCGGGACAGGGGGCGAAAAACTGTTTTTT
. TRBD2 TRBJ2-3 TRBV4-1 CASSQVAGTRTDTQYF TGCGCCAGCAGCCAAGTAGCGGGGACCCGCACAGATACGCAGTATTTT
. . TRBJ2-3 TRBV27 CASSFGDTQYF TGTGCCAGCAGTTTCGGTGATACGCAGTATTTT
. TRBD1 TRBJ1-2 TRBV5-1 CASSPRDRIYGYTF TGCGCCAGCAGCCCTAGGGACAGGATCTATGGCTACACCTTC
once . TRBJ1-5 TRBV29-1 CSVAGGAEQPQHF TGCAGCGTTGCTGGGGGCGCGGAACAGCCCCAGCATTTT
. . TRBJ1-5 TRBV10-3 CAISRGNSNQPQHF TGTGCCATCTCACGGGGGAATAGCAATCAGCCCCAGCATTTT
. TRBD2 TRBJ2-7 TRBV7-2 CASSLLAGDSYEQYF TGTGCCAGCAGCCTACTAGCGGGGGACTCCTACGAGCAGTACTTC
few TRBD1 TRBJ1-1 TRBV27 CASSFHRTGVEAFF TGTGCCAGCAGTTTCCACAGGACAGGGGTTGAAGCTTTCTTT
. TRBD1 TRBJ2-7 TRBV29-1 CSVRPSRDRAHEQYF TGCAGCGTCCGCCCCTCCCGGGACAGGGCCCACGAGCAGTACTTC
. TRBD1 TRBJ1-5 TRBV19 CASRMGTGGVPQHF TGTGCCAGTAGGATGGGGACAGGGGGGGTGCCCCAGCATTTT
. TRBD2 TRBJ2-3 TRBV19 CASSETSGYTQYF TGTGCCAGTAGTGAGACTAGCGGATATACGCAGTATTTT
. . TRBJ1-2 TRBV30 CAWSVSGKDGYTF TGTGCCTGGAGTGTATCCGGGAAGGATGGCTACACCTTC
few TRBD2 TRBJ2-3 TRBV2 CASRIRLAGPRTDTQYF TGTGCCAGCAGGATTAGACTAGCGGGACCTAGGACAGATACGCAGTATTTT
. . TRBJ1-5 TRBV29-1 CSVGQNQPQHF TGCAGCGTGGGACAAAATCAGCCCCAGCATTTT
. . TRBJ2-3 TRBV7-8 CASSLVRGSSTDTQYF TGTGCCAGCAGCTTAGTTCGAGGCTCTAGCACAGATACGCAGTATTTT
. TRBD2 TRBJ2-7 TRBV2 CASIPGGRYEQYF TGTGCCAGCATCCCCGGGGGGAGATACGAGCAGTACTTC
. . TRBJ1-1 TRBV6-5 CASSDGGRAFF TGTGCCAGCAGTGACGGGGGGCGGGCTTTCTTT
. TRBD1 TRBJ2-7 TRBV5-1 CASSLGGDSYEQYF TGCGCCAGCAGCCTAGGGGGCGACTCCTACGAGCAGTACTTC
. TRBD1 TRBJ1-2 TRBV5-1 CASSLAVMDRGLQSYGYTF TGCGCCAGCAGCTTGGCCGTAATGGACAGGGGGCTCCAAAGCTATGGCTACACCTTC
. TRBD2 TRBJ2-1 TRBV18 CATGGGNEQFF TGTGCCACCGGCGGGGGGAATGAGCAGTTCTTC
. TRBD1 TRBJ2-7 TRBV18 CASSPSLQGAPYEQYF TGTGCCAGCTCACCGAGCCTACAGGGGGCCCCCTACGAGCAGTACTTC
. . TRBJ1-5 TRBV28 CASSWAGGSTQPQHF TGTGCCAGCAGTTGGGCCGGGGGGAGTACTCAGCCCCAGCATTTT
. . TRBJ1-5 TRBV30 CAWSALGGQYEPQHF TGTGCCTGGAGTGCATTGGGCGGACAGTATGAGCCCCAGCATTTT
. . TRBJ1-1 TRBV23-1 CASSERERVRGAGLNTEAFF TGCGCCAGCAGTGAAAGGGAAAGAGTGCGGGGTGCAGGGCTGAACACTGAAGCTTTCTTT